What follows are 8 T cell receptor beta chains derived from one specimen sequenced in a study of blood T cell repertoires in COVID-19. Produced via immunoSEQ multiplex PCR; TCRdb's table is partial and in-frame only. The repertoire holds hundreds of thousands of clones, roughly 85% seen once, with approximately 1.4% in the top ten. Source material: peripheral blood. The origin of the receptors is a woman aged 30 to 39 with active or convalescent COVID-19.

This clone was counted between two and nine times. The CDR3 nucleotides are TGTGCCAGCAGCCAAGAGTGGGAGCCCAGAGGGCCCCAGCATTTT. Translating gives CASSQEWEPRGPQHF. The rearrangement links TRBV3-1 (or the pseudogene TRBV3-2) to TRBJ1-5; D gene unclear. Germline-derived CDR1 and CDR2 are LGHDT and YNNKEL (reference sequence). The CDR3 consists of 15 residues. Deletions cut 0 bases from V and 9 bases from J, with 15 bases between.

This clone came up once. The chain recombines TRBV4-1 with TRBJ1-5; TRBD1 matches 8 bases. Trimming at V came to 0 bases and at J to 5 bases, leaving 6 bases not matched to a gene. The CDR3 consists of 16 residues. Germline CDR1 reads MGHRA; CDR2 reads YSYEKL. Here the CDR3 reads CASSQERSGGYQPQHF. CDR3 nucleotide sequence: TGCGCCAGCAGCCAAGAAAGGTCAGGGGGCTATCAGCCCCAGCATTTT.

The chain recombines TRBV7-9 with TRBJ1-5; the D gene is possibly TRBD1 (5 bases). Trimming cost V 4 bases and J 0 bases, with 13 bases left between them. Germline V gene data show CDR1 as SEHNR and CDR2 as FQNEAQ (reference sequence). The CDR3 totals 16 residues. The CDR3 sequence is CASSSRTDSSNQPQHF. CDR3 coding DNA: TGTGCCAGCAGCTCCCGCACCGACAGTAGCAATCAGCCCCAGCATTTT.

The chain carries TRBV12-3 or TRBV12-4 and TRBJ1-2, with a tentative D call TRBD1 (6 bases). This CDR3 is 13 amino acids long. Deletions cut 4 bases from V and 7 bases from J, with 13 bases between. For the CDR3, the DNA is TGTGCCAGCAGTTGGCGGCAGGGGATTGGCTACACCTTC. Protein sequence: CASSWRQGIGYTF.

Only one count was recorded for this clone. The chain joins TRBV6-2 or TRBV6-3 to TRBJ1-1, with 9 positions matching TRBD1. The CDR3 spans 17 residues. With 4 bases clipped from V and 1 base from J, the junction kept 10 bases outside the gene matches. CDR1 is MNHEY, CDR2 SVGEGT, per germline. CDR3 nucleotides: TGTGCCAGCAGTTCCGACAGGGGGAGGGGGGCGAACACTGAAGCTTTCTTT. This sequence encodes CASSSDRGRGANTEAFF.

This clone was seen more than once but under ten times. This rearrangement joins TRBV4-1 to TRBJ1-3; the D gene is possibly TRBD1 (5 bases). V was cut by 0 bases and J by 0 bases, with 6 bases left in between. CDR3 length equals 15 residues. From germline, CDR1 is MGHRA and CDR2 YSYEKL. CDR3 sequence reads: CASSQETGSGNTIYF. The CDR3, as DNA: TGCGCCAGCAGCCAAGAAACAGGCTCTGGAAACACCATATATTTT.

The DNA of the CDR3 is TGCGCCAGCGGACGGGGTCCGGAGACTTCTGGAGGCACTGAAGCTTTCTTT. Translation gives CASGRGPETSGGTEAFF. The chain links TRBV5-1 to TRBJ1-1; D remains unclear. Deletions cut 7 bases from V and 4 bases from J, with 26 bases between. CDR1 is SGHRS, CDR2 YFSETQ, per germline. CDR3 length equals 17 residues.

The rearrangement links TRBV1 to TRBJ1-3; TRBD1 is the table's D call and was not checked against the DNA. TRBV1 is annotated as a pseudogene. This CDR3 is 16 amino acids long. The CDR3 nucleotides read TGCACCAGCAGCCGGAATAGGGGCGACTCTGGAAACACCATATATTTT. Encoded protein: CTSSRNRGDSGNTIYF.